The source of this T cell receptor beta chain is a study of blood T cell repertoires in COVID-19. As for the study in general: The United States, Italy and Spain provided the acute and convalescent COVID-19 samples. The cDNA or gDNA used as material had been derived from T cells, B-cell-depleted T cells, or PBMCs.

V was shortened by 5 bases and J by 1 base, with 17 bases between the two germline ends. The germline CDR1 and CDR2 sequences are SEHNR and FQNEAQ (reference sequence). The CDR3 sequence is 16 residues long. Sequencing used immunoSEQ multiplex PCR; TCRdb keeps in-frame clones, though not all of them. The sample lists under 250,000 clones; about 82% were seen once. The clonotype was recovered from a woman aged 50 to 60 with acute COVID-19. Sequenced sample: PBMCs or T cells enriched from blood (not recorded which). The J gene is TRBJ1-1, the V gene TRBV7-9; TRBD1 is a possible D gene (6 bases). Written as DNA, the CDR3 is TGTGCCAGCAGCCCCTGGGGGGGCAAGGGGAACACTGAAGCTTTCTTT. Translation gives CASSPWGGKGNTEAFF.